Each of the 20 T cell receptor beta chains below was sequenced from the same sample in a study of T cells in Graves' hyperthyroidism and ophthalmopathy. Amplification of TCR beta CDR3 regions was performed using RNA transcripts as template. The TCR CDR3 was amplified in a first-round RT-PCR using the HTBI primer set. TCRdb processed the multiplex PCR reads anew with MiXCR; each CDR3 protein has one entry. The data show approximately 700,000 distinct CDR3 sequences, with less than 20% seen just once and roughly 8% held by the top ten. The sequenced sample consisted of blood. These receptors were collected from a man between 18 and 35 years old with Graves' hyperthyroidism.

The table lists this clonotype with a few counts. The chain uses TRBV19 and TRBJ1-5, with TRBD1 as a possible D gene (6 bases). The V end was cut by 3 bases, the J end by 2 bases, with 14 bases between. CDR1 is LNHDA, CDR2 SQIVND, per germline (reference sequence). This CDR3 has 16 amino acids. The CDR3 reads CASSIIQGYGNQPQHF. In DNA, the CDR3 is TGTGCCAGTAGTATCATACAGGGATATGGCAATCAGCCCCAGCATTTT.

The chain couples TRBV19 to TRBJ2-3; possibly TRBD2 for D (5 bases). The V end was cut by 5 bases, the J end by 2 bases, with 11 bases between. CDR1 is LNHDA and CDR2 is SQIVND in the germline V gene (reference sequence). This CDR3 is built from 14 residues. In DNA form, the CDR3 reads TGTGCCAGTAGTCTGAGGGCCGACACAGATACGCAGTATTTT. This translates into CASSLRADTDTQYF.

This clonotype was observed at least ten times. The CDR3 DNA reads TGTGCCAGCAGTCTAGGCAGGGATAGTCGGGTCAGAGATACGCAGTATTTT. Its translation: CASSLGRDSRVRDTQYF. The chain combines TRBV28 with TRBJ2-3, with D possibly matching TRBD1 (5 bases). Deletions cut 5 bases from V and 5 bases from J, with 23 bases between. The CDR3 is made up of 17 amino acids. Germline-derived CDR1 and CDR2 are MDHEN and SYDVKM.

The rearrangement links TRBV5-6 to TRBJ2-5; D is uncertain. Germline V CDR1 and CDR2: SGHDT, YYEEEE. CDR3 length equals 15 residues. V lost 5 bases, J lost 0 bases, and 14 bases lay in between. The CDR3 coding sequence is TGTGCCAGCAGTTCCCTACGATCGTACCAAGAGACCCAGTACTTC. Its translation: CASSSLRSYQETQYF.

This clonotype was counted only a few times. The rearrangement links TRBV6-2 or TRBV6-3 to TRBJ2-2; the D gene is possibly TRBD1 (6 bases). Germline V lookup: CDR1 MNHEY, CDR2 SVGEGT. The CDR3 consists of 15 residues. With 6 bases removed from V and 2 bases from J, the gap between germline ends came to 13 bases. CDR3 in amino acids: CASSLDSFNTGELFF. Here the CDR3 DNA reads TGTGCCAGCAGCCTGGACAGTTTTAACACCGGGGAGCTGTTTTTT.

The V call is TRBV28, the J call TRBJ1-1; D is undetermined. Between the trimmed V and J ends, which lost 3 bases and 2 bases, there was a span of 19 bases. Germline V lookup: CDR1 MDHEN, CDR2 SYDVKM. The CDR3 consists of 17 residues. CDR3 sequence (DNA): TGTGCCAGCAGTTTCTCACGGGCCAGAGGAAGAAACACTGAAGCTTTCTTT. It encodes CASSFSRARGRNTEAFF.

This clonotype was seen at least ten times. DNA for the CDR3: TGTGCCAGCTCACCGCGGCAGGGCTTGGCAGATACGCAGTATTTT. It is translated as CASSPRQGLADTQYF. The chain recombines TRBV18 with TRBJ2-3; tentatively, D is TRBD1 (5 bases). Germline CDR1 is KGHSH and CDR2 is LQKENI. Between the trimmed V and J ends, which lost 3 bases and 4 bases, there was a span of 14 bases. The CDR3 contains 15 residues. The variable domain in full, with the rest retrieved from reference TRBV18 and TRBJ2-3, is NAGVMQNPRHLVRRRGQEARLRCSPMKGHSHVYWYRQLPEEGLKFMVYLQKENIIDESGMPKERFSAEFPKEGPSILRIQQVVRGDSAAYFCASSPRQGLADTQYFGPGTRLTVL.

The sample holds a few counts of this clonotype. The chain has TRBV20-1 and TRBJ2-3; D uncertain. V lost 3 bases, J lost 5 bases, and 3 bases lay in between. The V gene's germline CDR1 is DFQATT and CDR2 SNEGSKA (reference sequence). The CDR3 consists of 10 residues. The CDR3 spells CSASGDTQYF. The DNA of the CDR3 is TGCAGTGCTAGCGGAGATACGCAGTATTTT.

This chain links TRBV12-3 or TRBV12-4 with TRBJ1-2; TRBD1 is a possible D gene (5 bases). CDR3 length: 13 amino acids. Trimming pared 5 bases from V and 7 bases from J, leaving 14 bases between. The CDR3 nucleotides read TGTGCCAGCAGTACAATAGGGGCTGGTGGCTACACCTTC. It is translated as CASSTIGAGGYTF.

Ten or more counts support this clonotype. The chain has TRBV7-2 and TRBJ2-2; 7 bases agree with TRBD2. This CDR3 comprises 17 residues. Germline CDR1 SGHTA, CDR2 FQGNSA. V dropped 5 bases and J dropped 3; count of bases not matched to a gene: 12. The DNA for the CDR3 is TGTGCCAGCAGCCAATATGGAGCGGGAACCGACACCGGGGAGCTGTTTTTT. This gives the protein CASSQYGAGTDTGELFF.

With respect to this clonotype: Germline and junction disagree at one end, which may indicate a read error. This sequence joins TRBV7-8 and TRBJ1-2; D might be TRBD1 (5 bases). CDR1 is SGHVS, CDR2 FQNEAQ, per germline. This CDR3 has 15 residues. The chain's CDR3 is CASSLARGVNYGCTF. The CDR3 bases are TGTGCCAGCAGCTTAGCTAGAGGGGTTAACTATGGCTGCACCTTC.

This clonotype showed up many times. V is TRBV11-1 and J is TRBJ2-1; 7 bases fit TRBD2. Germline V CDR1 and CDR2: SGHAT, FQDESV (reference sequence). With 0 bases clipped from V and 0 bases from J, the junction kept 11 bases outside the gene matches. The CDR3 consists of 19 residues. The CDR3 sequence: CASSLARTGGASSYNEQFF. The CDR3 DNA follows: TGTGCCAGCAGCTTAGCGCGGACGGGAGGCGCAAGCTCCTACAATGAGCAGTTCTTC. The entire variable domain, with the rest obtained from reference TRBV11-1 and TRBJ2-1, is as follows: EAEVAQSPRYKITEKSQAVAFWCDPISGHATLYWYRQILGQGPELLVQFQDESVVDDSQLPKDRFSAERLKGVDSTLKIQPAELGDSAMYLCASSLARTGGASSYNEQFFGPGTRLTVL.

This chain connects TRBV7-9 to TRBJ2-7; D call uncertain. The CDR3 sequence is 12 residues long. Germline assignment: CDR1 SEHNR and CDR2 FQNEAQ (reference sequence). V was pared by 5 bases and J by 9 bases, with 14 bases between. In DNA, the CDR3 is TGTGCCAGCAGCCCCTCCCTGATAGGGCAGTACTTC. Protein product: CASSPSLIGQYF.

This clonotype was found a few times. The chain combines TRBV2 with TRBJ2-7; 9 bases fit TRBD1. Germline CDR1 SNHLY, CDR2 FYNNEI. V dropped 6 bases and J dropped 3; count of bases not matched to a gene: 9. The CDR3 loop spans 15 amino acids. Here the CDR3 DNA reads TGTGCCAGCAGGAGGGGGTCGGACAGGGGCTACGAGCAGTACTTC. It encodes CASRRGSDRGYEQYF. Complete variable domain (other parts from reference TRBV2 and TRBJ2-7): EPEVTQTPSHQVTQMGQEVILRCVPISNHLYFYWYRQILGQKVEFLVSFYNNEISEKSEIFDDQFSVERPDGSNFTLKIRSTKLEDSAMYFCASRRGSDRGYEQYFGPGTRLTVT.

The V gene is TRBV28, the J gene TRBJ2-7, with TRBD2 matching 10 bases. This CDR3 has 16 residues. Losses at the gene ends were 3 bases for V and 5 bases for J; bases not matched to a gene: 10. The germline gives CDR1 MDHEN, CDR2 SYDVKM. The CDR3 DNA is TGTGCCAGCAGTTTGGTTGGGACTAGCGCGCGACACGAGCAGTACTTC. Encoded protein: CASSLVGTSARHEQYF.

The chain has TRBV4-1 and TRBJ2-1, with 13 bases matching TRBD2. Losses at the gene ends were 5 bases for V and 7 bases for J; bases not matched to a gene: 8. The germline V gene has CDR1 MGHRA and CDR2 YSYEKL. This CDR3 has 16 amino acids. CDR3 amino acids: CASSNSGLAGENEQFF. CDR3 nucleotides: TGCGCCAGCAGCAACTCCGGACTAGCGGGGGAAAATGAGCAGTTCTTC.

The chain couples TRBV30 to TRBJ2-7; a possible D gene is TRBD1 (5 bases). With 0 bases removed from V and 2 bases from J, the gap between germline ends came to 35 bases. The CDR3 has 22 residues. The germline CDR1 and CDR2 sequences are GTSNPN and SVGIG (reference sequence). The CDR3 protein is CAWSVRPGFVPVPPGRAYEQYF. The CDR3 DNA follows: TGTGCCTGGAGTGTACGGCCAGGGTTTGTTCCCGTACCCCCGGGCCGAGCCTACGAGCAGTACTTC.

This clonotype was detected a few times. The chain has TRBV6-1 and TRBJ1-4, with D perhaps matching TRBD1 (5 bases). Trimming took off 6 bases at V and 4 bases at J, with 12 bases between the two ends. This CDR3 contains 14 residues. The germline V gene has CDR1 MNHNS and CDR2 SASEGT. The DNA of the CDR3 is TGTGCCAGCAGGGCCGACAGAGATAATGAAAAACTGTTTTTT. This gives the protein CASRADRDNEKLFF.

This clonotype has at least ten counts. The V and J genes are TRBV7-3 and TRBJ2-5; 8 bases match TRBD2. Germline CDR1 and CDR2: SGHTA and FQGTGA. The CDR3 has 15 residues. V shed 3 bases and J 2 bases; nucleotides not matched to a gene: 5. The CDR3 DNA follows: TGTGCCAGCAGCTTGGGACTAGGGGCGCAAGAGACCCAGTACTTC. Residues: CASSLGLGAQETQYF.

The chain links TRBV30 to TRBJ2-2; D is possibly TRBD1 (6 bases). Trimming removed 4 bases from V and 7 bases from J, with 10 bases in between. Germline V lookup: CDR1 GTSNPN, CDR2 SVGIG (reference sequence). The CDR3 contains 12 residues. DNA for the CDR3: TGTGCCTGGACCACAGGGAACGGGGAGCTGTTTTTT. This gives the protein CAWTTGNGELFF. The full variable domain, its missing parts supplied by reference TRBV30 and TRBJ2-2, is SQTIHQWPATLVQPVGSPLSLECTVEGTSNPNLYWYRQAAGRGLQLLFYSVGIGQISSEVPQNLSASRPQDRQFILSSKKLLLSDSGFYLCAWTTGNGELFFGEGSRLTVL.